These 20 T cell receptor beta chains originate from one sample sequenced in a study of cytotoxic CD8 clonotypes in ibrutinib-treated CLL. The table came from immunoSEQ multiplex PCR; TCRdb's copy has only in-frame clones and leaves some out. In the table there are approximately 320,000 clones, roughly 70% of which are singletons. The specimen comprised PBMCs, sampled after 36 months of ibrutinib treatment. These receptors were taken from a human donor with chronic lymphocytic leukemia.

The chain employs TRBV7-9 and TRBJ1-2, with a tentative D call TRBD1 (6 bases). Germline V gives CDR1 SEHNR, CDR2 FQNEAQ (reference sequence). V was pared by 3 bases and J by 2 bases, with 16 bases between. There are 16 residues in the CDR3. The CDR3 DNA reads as TGTGCCAGCAGCTTGCCAGGGGCGTCATTAAACTATGGCTACACCTTC. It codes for CASSLPGASLNYGYTF. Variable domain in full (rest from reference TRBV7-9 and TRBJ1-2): DTGVSQNPRHKITKRGQNVTFRCDPISEHNRLYWYRQTLGQGPEFLTYFQNEAQLEKSRLLSDRFSAERPKGSFSTLEIQRTEQGDSAMYLCASSLPGASLNYGYTFGSGTRLTVV.

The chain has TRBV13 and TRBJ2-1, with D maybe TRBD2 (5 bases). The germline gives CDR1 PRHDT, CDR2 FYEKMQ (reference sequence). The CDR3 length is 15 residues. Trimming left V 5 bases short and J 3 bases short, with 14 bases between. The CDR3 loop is CASSLIPRGYNEQFF. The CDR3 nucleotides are TGTGCCAGCAGCCTTATCCCCCGGGGCTACAATGAGCAGTTCTTC.

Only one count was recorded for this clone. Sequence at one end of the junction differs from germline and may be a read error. The CDR3 protein is CASTLGGGSTDTQYF. CDR3 coding DNA: TGTGCCAGCACCTTGGGGGGAGGTAGCACAGATACGCAGTATTTT. The rearrangement uses TRBV5-4 and TRBJ2-3, with a possible D match to TRBD2 (6 bases). The CDR3 loop spans 15 amino acids. Germline V lookup: CDR1 SGHNT, CDR2 YYREEE (reference sequence).

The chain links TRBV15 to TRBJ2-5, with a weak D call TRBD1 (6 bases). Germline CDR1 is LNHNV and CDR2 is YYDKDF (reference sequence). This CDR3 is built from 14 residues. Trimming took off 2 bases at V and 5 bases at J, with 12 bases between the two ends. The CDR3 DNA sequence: TGTGCCACCAGCAGAAGGACAGCCCGGGAGACCCAGTACTTC. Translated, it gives CATSRRTARETQYF.

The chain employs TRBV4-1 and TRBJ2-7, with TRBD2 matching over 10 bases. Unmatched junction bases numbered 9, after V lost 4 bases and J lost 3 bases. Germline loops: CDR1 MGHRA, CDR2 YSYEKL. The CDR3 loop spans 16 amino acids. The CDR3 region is CASSLVPSGSVYEQYF. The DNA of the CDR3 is TGCGCCAGCAGCCTTGTCCCTAGCGGGAGTGTCTACGAGCAGTACTTC.

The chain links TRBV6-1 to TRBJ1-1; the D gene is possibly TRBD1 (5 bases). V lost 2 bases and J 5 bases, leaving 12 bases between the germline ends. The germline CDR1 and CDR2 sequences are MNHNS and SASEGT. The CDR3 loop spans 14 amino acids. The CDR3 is CASSESGGRTEAFF. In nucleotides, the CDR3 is TGTGCCAGCAGTGAATCGGGGGGGAGAACTGAAGCTTTCTTT.

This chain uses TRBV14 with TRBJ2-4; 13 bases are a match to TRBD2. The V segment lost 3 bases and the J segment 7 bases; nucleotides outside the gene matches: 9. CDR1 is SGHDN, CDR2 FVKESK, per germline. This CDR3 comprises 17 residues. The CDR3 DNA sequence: TGTGCCAGCAGCCACCGCCCTTTGACTAGCGGGAGGAACATTCAGTACTTC. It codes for CASSHRPLTSGRNIQYF.

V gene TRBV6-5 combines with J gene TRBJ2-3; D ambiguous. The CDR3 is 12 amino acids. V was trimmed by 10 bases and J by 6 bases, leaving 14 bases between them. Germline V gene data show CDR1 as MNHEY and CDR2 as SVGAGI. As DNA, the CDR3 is TGTGCCACGACCCAAAGTAGGGATACGCAGTATTTT. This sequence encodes CATTQSRDTQYF.

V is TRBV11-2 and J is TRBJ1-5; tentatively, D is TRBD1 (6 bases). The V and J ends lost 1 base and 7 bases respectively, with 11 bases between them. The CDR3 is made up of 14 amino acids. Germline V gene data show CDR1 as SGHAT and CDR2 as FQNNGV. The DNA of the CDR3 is TGTGCCAGCAGCTTAGGAGGGGGTTGGCAGCCCCAGCATTTT. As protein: CASSLGGGWQPQHF.

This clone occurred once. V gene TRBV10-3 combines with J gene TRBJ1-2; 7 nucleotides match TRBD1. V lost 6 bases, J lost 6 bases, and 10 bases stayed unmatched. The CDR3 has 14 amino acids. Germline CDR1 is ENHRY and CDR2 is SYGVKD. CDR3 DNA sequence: TGTGCCATCAGCCCAACAGCAGGGGGACATGGCTACACCTTC. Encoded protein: CAISPTAGGHGYTF.

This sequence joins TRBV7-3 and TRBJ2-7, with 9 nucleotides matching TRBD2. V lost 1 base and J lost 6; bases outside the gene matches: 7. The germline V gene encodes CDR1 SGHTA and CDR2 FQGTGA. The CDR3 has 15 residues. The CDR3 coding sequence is TGTGCCAGCAGCTTAATGCCTAGCGGGACGTCCGAGCAGTACTTC. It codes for CASSLMPSGTSEQYF.

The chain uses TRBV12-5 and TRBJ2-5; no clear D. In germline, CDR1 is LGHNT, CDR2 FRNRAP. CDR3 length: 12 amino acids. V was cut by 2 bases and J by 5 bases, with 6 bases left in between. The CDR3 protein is CASGLYWETQYF. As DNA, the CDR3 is TGTGCTAGTGGTTTGTATTGGGAGACCCAGTACTTC.

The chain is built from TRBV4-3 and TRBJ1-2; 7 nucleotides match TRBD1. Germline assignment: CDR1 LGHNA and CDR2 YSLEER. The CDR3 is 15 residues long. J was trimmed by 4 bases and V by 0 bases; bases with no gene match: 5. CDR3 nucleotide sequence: TGCGCCAGCAGCCAAGATTACAGGGACAGCTATGGCTACACCTTC. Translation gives CASSQDYRDSYGYTF.

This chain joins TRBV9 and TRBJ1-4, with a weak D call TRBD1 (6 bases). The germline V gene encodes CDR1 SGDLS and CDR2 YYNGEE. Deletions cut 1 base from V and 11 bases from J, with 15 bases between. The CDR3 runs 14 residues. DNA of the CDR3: TGTGCCAGCAGCGTACGACCTGATAGGGGGAAACTGTTTTTT. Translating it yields CASSVRPDRGKLFF.

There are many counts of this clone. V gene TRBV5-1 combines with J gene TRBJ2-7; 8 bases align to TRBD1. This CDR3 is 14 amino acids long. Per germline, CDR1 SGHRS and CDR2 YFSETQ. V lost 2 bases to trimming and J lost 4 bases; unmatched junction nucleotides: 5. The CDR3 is CASSLRQGWYEQYF. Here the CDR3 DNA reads TGCGCCAGCAGCTTACGACAGGGGTGGTACGAGCAGTACTTC.

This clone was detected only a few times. DNA for the CDR3: TGCGCCAGCAGTGAGTCGTGGGGAACCTACGAGCAGTACTTC. It encodes CASSESWGTYEQYF. The V and J genes are TRBV10-1 and TRBJ2-7; D not resolved. The CDR3 sequence is 14 residues long. With 0 bases removed from V and 2 bases from J, the gap between germline ends came to 8 bases. CDR1 and CDR2 (germline): WNHNN, SYGVQD (reference sequence).

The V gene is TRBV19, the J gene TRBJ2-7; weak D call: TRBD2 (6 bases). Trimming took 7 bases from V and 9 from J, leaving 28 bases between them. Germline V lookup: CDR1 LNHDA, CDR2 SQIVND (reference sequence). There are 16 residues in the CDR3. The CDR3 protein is CASTPWSGAGTAGQYF. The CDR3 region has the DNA TGTGCCAGTACCCCATGGTCTGGGGCAGGGACTGCTGGGCAGTACTTC.

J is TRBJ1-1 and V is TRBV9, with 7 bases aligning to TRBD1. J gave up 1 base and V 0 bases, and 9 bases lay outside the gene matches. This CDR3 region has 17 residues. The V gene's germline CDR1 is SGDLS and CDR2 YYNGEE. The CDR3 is CASSVDVRGLSNTEAFF. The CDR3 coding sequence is TGTGCCAGCAGCGTAGATGTTAGGGGGCTTTCGAACACTGAAGCTTTCTTT. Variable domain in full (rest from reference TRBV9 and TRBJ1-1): DSGVTQTPKHLITATGQRVTLRCSPRSGDLSVYWYQQSLDQGLQFLIQYYNGEERAKGNILERFSAQQFPDLHSELNLSSLELGDSALYFCASSVDVRGLSNTEAFFGQGTRLTVV.

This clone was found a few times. CDR3 DNA: TGTGCCAGCAGCTTAATCGGGACAGTTAATGAAAAACTGTTTTTT. Its protein is CASSLIGTVNEKLFF. The gene calls are TRBV11-2 and TRBJ1-4, with TRBD1 matching 7 bases. Trimming took 2 bases from V and 4 from J; bases not matched to a gene: 4. The CDR3 covers 15 residues. CDR1 is SGHAT and CDR2 is FQNNGV in the germline V gene.

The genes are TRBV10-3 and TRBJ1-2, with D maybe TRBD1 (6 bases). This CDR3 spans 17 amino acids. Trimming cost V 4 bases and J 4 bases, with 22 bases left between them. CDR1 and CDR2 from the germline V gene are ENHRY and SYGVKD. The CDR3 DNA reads TGTGCCATCAGTGTGTCGACCACAGGGCTGGAATCCTATGGCTACACCTTC. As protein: CAISVSTTGLESYGYTF.